These T cell receptor beta chains were read from a single sample in a study of human T cells and chemical hapten exposure. A single record per CDR3 protein comes from TCRdb applying MiXCR to the RACE reads. The sample lists some 81,000 distinct CDR3 sequences, about 7.5% seen once, with under 2% in the top ten. The sample consisted of whole blood, taken in connection with sensitization to the hapten diphenylcyclopropenone (DPC). These receptors all come from a woman aged 25 to 45 with alopecia areata. Some clones in this sample may be carry-over from other donors' samples. Each CDR3 is given without its conserved first and last residue.

j_gene	len	v_gene	CDR3aa
TRBJ2-1	15	TRBV5-1	ASSSGTSGGAVNEQF
TRBJ1-1	13	TRBV18	ASSPPPRGIGEAF
TRBJ1-2	11	TRBV12-3/TRBV12-4	ASSPDTRKGYT
TRBJ2-3	13	TRBV2	ASSEGVYDPDTQY
TRBJ2-1	15	TRBV5-1	ASSPFVSGGPNDEQF
TRBJ2-3	13	TRBV4-2	ASSQERDRTDTQY
TRBJ2-5	12	TRBV12-3/TRBV12-4	ASSSPPGQETQY
TRBJ1-2	9	TRBV16	ASSQSGGYT
TRBJ1-5	12	TRBV19	ASDFGARNQPQH
TRBJ2-3	17	TRBV6-6	ASSYSPLAGRAGTDTQY
TRBJ2-5	13	TRBV27	ASSLTSGGTETQY
TRBJ1-1	13	TRBV5-1	ASSFDLGAGTEAF
TRBJ1-6	13	TRBV3-1	ASSQSFQTDSPLH
TRBJ1-5	13	TRBV5-1	ASSPQGQRDQPQH
TRBJ2-3	14	TRBV2	ASRQTRGTSTDTQY
TRBJ2-7	13	TRBV9	ASSVEGGGAYEQY
TRBJ1-5	11	TRBV4-2	ASSQDVGQPQH
TRBJ2-1	13	TRBV5-5	ASSSSSGDYNEQF
TRBJ1-1	11	TRBV7-2	ASINRLNTEAF
TRBJ2-1	15	TRBV13	ASSYRQGDIQDNEQF
TRBJ1-2	10	TRBV9	ASSANSDGYT
TRBJ2-7	14	TRBV12-3/TRBV12-4	ASSLAHGGTPYEQY
TRBJ2-1	12	TRBV27	ASSSGVTDNEQF
TRBJ1-1	13	TRBV15	ATSRGGGRSTEAF
TRBJ1-4	11	TRBV7-2	ASSLYREEKLF
TRBJ2-7	11	TRBV20-1	SARGQGYYEQY
TRBJ1-2	13	TRBV3-1	ASSQDPGGAGGYT
TRBJ2-7	10	TRBV18	ASSPLGGEQY
TRBJ1-3	11	TRBV7-9	ASRDRGGNTIY
TRBJ1-5	14	TRBV30	AWSDPSAPHVRPQH
TRBJ1-4	13	TRBV7-3	ASSATGTGNEKLF
TRBJ2-1	11	TRBV10-3	AIGPDLYNEQF
TRBJ2-7	12	TRBV12-3/TRBV12-4	ASSPTGPIYEQY
TRBJ2-5	18	TRBV14	ASSQEATGALRWSQETQY
TRBJ2-7	15	TRBV21-1	ASRRDRGSLSSYEQY
TRBJ1-2	13	TRBV3-1	ASSQSGGRVYGYT
TRBJ2-3	13	TRBV11-2	ASRSLAGKTDTQY
TRBJ1-2	13	TRBV11-2	ASSHWTDPTYGYT
TRBJ1-1	11	TRBV6-6	ASSPRYGTEAF
TRBJ1-3	10	TRBV12-3/TRBV12-4	ASSFSGNTIY
TRBJ2-3	13	TRBV20-1	SAIAQREMVDTQY
TRBJ2-1	10	TRBV5-6	ASRAPSVRQF
TRBJ2-3	12	TRBV12-3/TRBV12-4	ASNLAGGTDTQY
TRBJ1-5	14	TRBV7-2	ASSPGTGHSNQPQH
TRBJ2-1	13	TRBV3-1	ASSQSKRIGNEQF
TRBJ2-5	11	TRBV20-1	SASRGTQETQY
TRBJ2-1	10	TRBV19	ASSRGDYRQF
TRBJ2-5	14	TRBV7-9	ASSFVIIGTSETQY
TRBJ2-2	13	TRBV3-1	ASSLLSGVDGELF
TRBJ1-4	11	TRBV20-1	SARTGYWEKLF
TRBJ2-3	12	TRBV12-3/TRBV12-4	ASSVDRDTDTQY
TRBJ1-6	15	TRBV27	ASSLRQGPSLNSPLH
TRBJ2-5	13	TRBV7-9	ASSLGLAGFETQY
TRBJ2-7	12	TRBV15	ATSRSGSSYEQY
TRBJ2-1	13	TRBV6-2/TRBV6-3	ASSHGPRGVDEQF